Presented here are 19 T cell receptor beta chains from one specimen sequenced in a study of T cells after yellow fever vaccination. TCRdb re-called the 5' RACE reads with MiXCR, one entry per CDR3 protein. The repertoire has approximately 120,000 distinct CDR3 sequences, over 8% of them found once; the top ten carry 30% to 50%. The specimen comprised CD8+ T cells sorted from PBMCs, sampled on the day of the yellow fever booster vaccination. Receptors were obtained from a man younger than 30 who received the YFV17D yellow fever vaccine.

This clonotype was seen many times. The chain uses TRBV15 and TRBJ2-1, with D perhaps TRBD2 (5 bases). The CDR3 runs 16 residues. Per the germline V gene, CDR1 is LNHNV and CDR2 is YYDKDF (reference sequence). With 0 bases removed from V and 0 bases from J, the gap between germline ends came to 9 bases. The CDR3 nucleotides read TGTGCCACCAGCAGAGAGGATGGGAGCTCCTACAATGAGCAGTTCTTC. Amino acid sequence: CATSREDGSSYNEQFF.

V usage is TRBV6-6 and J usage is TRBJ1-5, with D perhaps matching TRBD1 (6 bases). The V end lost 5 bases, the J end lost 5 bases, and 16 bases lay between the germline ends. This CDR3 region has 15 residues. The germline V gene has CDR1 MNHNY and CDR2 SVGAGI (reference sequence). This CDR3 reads CASSPLRDTYQPQHF. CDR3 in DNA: TGTGCCAGCAGTCCCCTCCGGGACACCTATCAGCCCCAGCATTTT.

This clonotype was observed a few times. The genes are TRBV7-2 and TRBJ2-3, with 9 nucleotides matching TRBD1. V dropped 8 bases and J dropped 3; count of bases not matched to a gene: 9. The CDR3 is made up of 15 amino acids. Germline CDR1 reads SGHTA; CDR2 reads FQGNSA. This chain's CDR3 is CASRGSGQGTDTQYF. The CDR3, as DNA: TGTGCCAGCCGTGGTTCGGGACAGGGTACAGATACGCAGTATTTT.

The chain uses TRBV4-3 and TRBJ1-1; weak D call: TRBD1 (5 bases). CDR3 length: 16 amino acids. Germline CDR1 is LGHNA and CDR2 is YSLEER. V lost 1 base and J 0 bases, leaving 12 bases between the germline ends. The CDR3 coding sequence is TGCGCCAGCAGCCAAGGGGCCAGGGCGGTGAACACTGAAGCTTTCTTT. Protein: CASSQGARAVNTEAFF.

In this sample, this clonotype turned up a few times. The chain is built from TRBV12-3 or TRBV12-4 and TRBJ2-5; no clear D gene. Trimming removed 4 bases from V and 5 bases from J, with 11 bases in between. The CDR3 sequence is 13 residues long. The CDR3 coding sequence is TGTGCCAGCAGTTCCGACTTCTCGGAGACCCAGTACTTC. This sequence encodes CASSSDFSETQYF.

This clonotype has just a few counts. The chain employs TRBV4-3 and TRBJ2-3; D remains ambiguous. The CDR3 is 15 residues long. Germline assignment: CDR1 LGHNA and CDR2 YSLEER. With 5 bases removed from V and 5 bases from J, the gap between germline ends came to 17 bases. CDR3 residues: CASSVEDLARDTQYF. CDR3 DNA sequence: TGCGCCAGCAGCGTGGAAGACCTCGCGAGAGATACGCAGTATTTT.

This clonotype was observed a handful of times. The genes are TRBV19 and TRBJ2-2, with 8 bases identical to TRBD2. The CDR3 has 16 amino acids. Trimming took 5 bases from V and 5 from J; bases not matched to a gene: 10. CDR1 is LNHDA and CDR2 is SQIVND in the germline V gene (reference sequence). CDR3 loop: CASSRLAGGATGELFF. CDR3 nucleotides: TGTGCCAGTAGTCGTCTAGCCGGGGGGGCAACCGGGGAGCTGTTTTTT.

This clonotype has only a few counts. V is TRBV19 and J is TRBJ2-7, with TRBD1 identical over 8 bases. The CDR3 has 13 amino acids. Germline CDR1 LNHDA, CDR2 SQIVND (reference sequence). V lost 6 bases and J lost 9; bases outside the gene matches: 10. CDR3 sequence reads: CASSQGAPSGQYF. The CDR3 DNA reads TGTGCCAGTAGCCAGGGGGCTCCTTCAGGGCAGTACTTC.

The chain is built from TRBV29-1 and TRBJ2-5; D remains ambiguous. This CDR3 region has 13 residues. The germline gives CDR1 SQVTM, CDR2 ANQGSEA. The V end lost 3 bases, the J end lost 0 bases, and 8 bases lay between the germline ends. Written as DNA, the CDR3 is TGCAGCGTTGAGAAGGAGAACCAAGAGACCCAGTACTTC. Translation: CSVEKENQETQYF.

CDR3 loop: CASSQEPGLETETQYF. The CDR3 DNA reads TGTGCCAGCAGCCAGGAACCGGGCTTAGAAACGGAGACCCAGTACTTC. The chain has TRBV4-2 and TRBJ2-5, with D hard to call. Germline V gene sequence: CDR1 LGHNA, CDR2 YNFKEQ. The V end was cut by 3 bases, the J end by 5 bases, with 19 bases between. CDR3 size: 16 residues.

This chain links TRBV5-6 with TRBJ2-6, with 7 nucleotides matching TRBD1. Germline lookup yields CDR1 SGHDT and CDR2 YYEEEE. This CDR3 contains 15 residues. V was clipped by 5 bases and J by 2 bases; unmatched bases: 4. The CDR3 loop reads CASRDRAAGANVLTF. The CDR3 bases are TGTGCCAGCAGAGACAGGGCCGCTGGGGCCAACGTCCTGACTTTC.

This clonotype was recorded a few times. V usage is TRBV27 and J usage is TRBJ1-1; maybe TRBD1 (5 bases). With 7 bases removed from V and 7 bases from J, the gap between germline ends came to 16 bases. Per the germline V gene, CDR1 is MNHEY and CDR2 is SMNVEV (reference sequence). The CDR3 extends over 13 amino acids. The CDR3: CASTRGSGHEAFF. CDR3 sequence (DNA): TGTGCCAGCACCCGCGGGTCAGGACATGAAGCTTTCTTT.

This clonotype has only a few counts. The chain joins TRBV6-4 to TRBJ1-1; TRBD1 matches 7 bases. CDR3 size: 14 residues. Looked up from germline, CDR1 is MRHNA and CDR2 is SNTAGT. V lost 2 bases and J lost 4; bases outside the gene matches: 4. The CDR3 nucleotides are TGTGCCAGCAGTGACGGCCAGGGGGGCACTGAAGCTTTCTTT. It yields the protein CASSDGQGGTEAFF.

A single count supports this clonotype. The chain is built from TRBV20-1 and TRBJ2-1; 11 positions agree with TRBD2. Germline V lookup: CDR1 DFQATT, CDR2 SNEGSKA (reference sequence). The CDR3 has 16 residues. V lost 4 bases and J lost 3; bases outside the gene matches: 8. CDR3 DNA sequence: TGCAGTGCTACAAGTCCCGGGACTAGCGGCTACAATGAGCAGTTCTTC. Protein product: CSATSPGTSGYNEQFF.

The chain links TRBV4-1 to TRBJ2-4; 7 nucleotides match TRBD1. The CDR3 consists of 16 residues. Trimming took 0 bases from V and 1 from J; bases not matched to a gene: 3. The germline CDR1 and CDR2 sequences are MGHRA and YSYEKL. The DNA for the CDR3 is TGCGCCAGCAGCCAAGAGGCAGGGGGTGCCAAAAACATTCAGTACTTC. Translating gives CASSQEAGGAKNIQYF.

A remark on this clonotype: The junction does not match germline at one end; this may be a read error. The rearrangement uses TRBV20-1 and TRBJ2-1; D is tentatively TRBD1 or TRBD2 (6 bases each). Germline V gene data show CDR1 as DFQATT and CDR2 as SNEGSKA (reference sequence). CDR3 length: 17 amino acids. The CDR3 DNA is TGCAGTGCCAGAGGCTGGGACGGGGGCCTAACTTACAATGAGCAGTTCTTC. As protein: CSARGWDGGLTYNEQFF.

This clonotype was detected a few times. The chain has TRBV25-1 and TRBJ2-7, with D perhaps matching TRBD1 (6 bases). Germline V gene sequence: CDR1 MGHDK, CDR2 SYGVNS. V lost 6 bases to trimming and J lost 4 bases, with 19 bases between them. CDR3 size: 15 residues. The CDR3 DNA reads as TGTGCCAGCAGATTGTCTTGGGGGCCCTCATACGAGCAGTACTTC. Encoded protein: CASRLSWGPSYEQYF.

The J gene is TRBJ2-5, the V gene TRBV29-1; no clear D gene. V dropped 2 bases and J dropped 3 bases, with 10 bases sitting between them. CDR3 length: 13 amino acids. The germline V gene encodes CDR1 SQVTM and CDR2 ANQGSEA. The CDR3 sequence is CSVEWIQEETQYF. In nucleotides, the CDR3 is TGCAGCGTTGAATGGATCCAGGAAGAGACCCAGTACTTC.

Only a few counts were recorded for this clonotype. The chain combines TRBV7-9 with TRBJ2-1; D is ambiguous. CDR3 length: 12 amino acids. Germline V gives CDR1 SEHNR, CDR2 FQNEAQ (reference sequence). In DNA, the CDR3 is TGTGCTTCGATGTGGCAAGGGTATGAGCAGTTCTTC. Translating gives CASMWQGYEQFF.